These 25 T cell receptor beta chains were all obtained from the same sample, sequenced in a study of beta chain features in type 1 diabetes. Study-wide results and limits: TCRB CDR3 length was moderately but significantly reduced in all four CD4+ subsets of Type 1 diabetes patients.

Isolated RNA was reverse transcribed in full, so expressed TCRB transcripts were sequenced. The repertoire was sequenced with immunoSEQ multiplex PCR; TCRdb's copy has only in-frame clones and lacks some. The data contain 280,000 or so clones, approximately 15% of them singletons. These receptors have no identified antigens. Sample: naive CD4+ T cells from blood. Every receptor here comes from a man between 18 and 35 years old with type 1 diabetes.

This chain links TRBV30 with TRBJ1-2; D may be TRBD1 (5 bases). Germline V CDR1 and CDR2: GTSNPN, SVGIG (reference sequence). Trimming cost V 0 bases and J 8 bases, with 16 bases left between them. CDR3 length equals 14 residues. The CDR3 DNA is TGTGCCTGGAGTGTACAAGGGGCTTCGCTAGGCTACACCTTC. This sequence encodes CAWSVQGASLGYTF.

The chain carries TRBV6-5 and TRBJ2-1; 7 nucleotides agree with TRBD2. Germline loops: CDR1 MNHEY, CDR2 SVGAGI. J gave up 9 bases and V 3 bases, and 5 bases lay outside the gene matches. There are 13 residues in the CDR3. CDR3 protein: CASSYIPGGEQFF. For the CDR3, the DNA is TGTGCCAGCAGTTATATTCCGGGAGGTGAGCAGTTCTTC.

The CDR3 DNA follows: TGTGCCAGTAGTATGTCCAGGAACACTGAAGCTTTCTTT. Amino acids: CASSMSRNTEAFF. The chain joins TRBV19 to TRBJ1-1, with D uncertain. CDR1 is LNHDA, CDR2 SQIVND, per germline (reference sequence). V lost 3 bases and J 1 base, leaving 6 bases between the germline ends. The CDR3 is made up of 13 amino acids. The full variable domain, with the rest looked up from reference TRBV19 and TRBJ1-1, is DGGITQSPKYLFRKEGQNVTLSCEQNLNHDAMYWYRQDPGQGLRLIYYSQIVNDFQKGDIAEGYSVSREKKESFPLTVTSAQKNPTAFYLCASSMSRNTEAFFGQGTRLTVV.

This clone was picked up a small number of times. V gene TRBV7-6 combines with J gene TRBJ2-5, with TRBD1 matching 7 bases. The germline CDR1 and CDR2 sequences are SGHVS and FNYEAQ. There are 16 residues in the CDR3. After removal of 3 bases from V and 2 bases from J, the junction contained 9 bases not matched to a gene. The CDR3 sequence: CASSLTRDRLQETQYF. Here the CDR3 DNA reads TGTGCCAGCAGCTTGACCCGGGACAGATTACAAGAGACCCAGTACTTC.

This clone was counted only a few times. This sequence joins TRBV6-6 and TRBJ1-6; no clear D gene. There are 12 residues in the CDR3. With 5 bases removed from V and 10 bases from J, the gap between germline ends came to 9 bases. From germline, CDR1 is MNHNY and CDR2 SVGAGI (reference sequence). The CDR3 coding sequence is TGTGCCAGCAGTGAGGCGGGATCACCCCTCCACTTT. Amino acid sequence: CASSEAGSPLHF.

This clone came up a few times. This sequence joins TRBV28 and TRBJ2-6; D is unclear. CDR1 and CDR2 (germline): MDHEN, SYDVKM. V was cut by 7 bases and J by 0 bases, with 10 bases left in between. The CDR3 spans 15 residues. The CDR3 protein is CASTSLVSGANVLTF. The CDR3 region has the DNA TGTGCCAGCACTAGTCTCGTCTCTGGGGCCAACGTCCTGACTTTC.

This chain joins TRBV6-5 and TRBJ1-2; no firm D call. The CDR3 totals 12 residues. V lost 2 bases and J lost 4, with 5 bases in between. Germline CDR1 MNHEY, CDR2 SVGAGI. The CDR3 sequence: CASSYIGYGYTF. CDR3 bases: TGTGCCAGCAGTTACATCGGCTATGGCTACACCTTC.

The chain has TRBV27 and TRBJ1-2; D might be TRBD1 (6 bases). The length of the CDR3 is 15 residues. V lost 6 bases to trimming and J lost 2 bases, with 16 bases between them. CDR1 is MNHEY and CDR2 is SMNVEV in the germline V gene (reference sequence). The CDR3 protein is CASRPSPGENYGYTF. The CDR3 DNA reads TGTGCCAGCAGGCCCAGCCCAGGGGAGAACTATGGCTACACCTTC.

CDR3 residues: CASSGGLAGGQSYNEQFF. Written as DNA, the CDR3 is TGCGCCAGCAGTGGGGGACTAGCGGGGGGTCAATCCTACAATGAGCAGTTCTTC. The J gene is TRBJ2-1, the V gene TRBV10-1; the match to TRBD2 covers 15 bases. Germline assignment: CDR1 WNHNN and CDR2 SYGVQD (reference sequence). This CDR3 spans 18 amino acids. The J segment lost 1 base and the V segment lost 4 bases, leaving 5 bases of the junction unmatched.

V usage is TRBV7-2 and J usage is TRBJ2-3, with D perhaps TRBD2 (6 bases). This CDR3 spans 14 amino acids. V was cut by 3 bases and J by 6 bases, with 13 bases left in between. CDR1 is SGHTA, CDR2 FQGNSA, per germline. The CDR3 protein is CASSFSGGADTQYF. The CDR3 DNA is TGTGCCAGCAGCTTCTCCGGCGGGGCTGATACGCAGTATTTT.

The genes are TRBV4-1 and TRBJ1-5, with D tentatively TRBD1 (5 bases). CDR3 size: 17 residues. Trimming removed 1 base at V and 3 bases at J, with 16 bases between. Germline CDR1 MGHRA, CDR2 YSYEKL. The CDR3 nucleotides read TGCGCCAGCAGCCAAGTGCGAAATGCGGGGGACAATCAGCCCCAGCATTTT. The encoded protein is CASSQVRNAGDNQPQHF.

This chain uses TRBV20-1 with TRBJ2-5; the D is unclear. Germline CDR1 and CDR2: DFQATT and SNEGSKA (reference sequence). This CDR3 comprises 10 residues. With 6 bases removed from V and 5 bases from J, the gap between germline ends came to 7 bases. CDR3 DNA sequence: TGCAGTGCATTGTCGGAGACCCAGTACTTC. Amino acids: CSALSETQYF.

The V gene is TRBV19, the J gene TRBJ2-5; 8 nucleotides align to TRBD1. Germline V gives CDR1 LNHDA, CDR2 SQIVND (reference sequence). The CDR3 has 14 amino acids. The V gene end was trimmed by 6 bases and the J gene end by 2 bases; junction bases not matched to a gene: 5. The CDR3 region is CASSRGQAQETQYF. The CDR3 coding sequence is TGTGCCAGTAGCAGGGGACAGGCTCAAGAGACCCAGTACTTC.

This clone was detected a few times. CDR3: CASSLSTVETQYF. CDR3 in DNA: TGTGCCAGCAGTTTAAGCACAGTTGAGACCCAGTACTTC. The chain uses TRBV27 and TRBJ2-5, with D unresolved. Germline CDR1 and CDR2: MNHEY and SMNVEV (reference sequence). The CDR3 covers 13 residues. Deletions cut 2 bases from V and 5 bases from J, with 9 bases between.

The rearrangement uses TRBV4-1 and TRBJ2-5, with D uncertain. The germline V gene has CDR1 MGHRA and CDR2 YSYEKL. V lost 2 bases, J lost 1 base, and 8 bases lay in between. The CDR3 contains 14 residues. The CDR3 DNA follows: TGCGCCAGCAGCCAACAGGTCTTCCAAGAGACCCAGTACTTC. Amino acid sequence: CASSQQVFQETQYF.

J is TRBJ1-2 and V is TRBV30; the D gene is possibly TRBD1 (5 bases). Per the germline V gene, CDR1 is GTSNPN and CDR2 is SVGIG (reference sequence). V was trimmed by 5 bases and J by 3 bases, leaving 10 bases between them. The CDR3 extends over 12 amino acids. CDR3 coding DNA: TGTGCCTGGGCCAGGGCGTACTATGGCTACACCTTC. It yields the protein CAWARAYYGYTF.

V is TRBV28 and J is TRBJ1-1, with TRBD1 as a possible D gene (5 bases). With 6 bases removed from V and 1 base from J, the gap between germline ends came to 9 bases. Germline V CDR1 and CDR2: MDHEN, SYDVKM. The CDR3 contains 13 residues. In nucleotides, the CDR3 is TGTGCCAGCAGGGTTACAGGGAACACTGAAGCTTTCTTT. This gives the protein CASRVTGNTEAFF.

This chain connects TRBV18 to TRBJ2-3, with 7 bases that match TRBD2. The CDR3 spans 17 residues. Looked up from germline, CDR1 is KGHSH and CDR2 is LQKENI. Trimming removed 3 bases from V and 2 bases from J; junction bases left unmatched: 11. CDR3 sequence: CASSPARVRGSTDTQYF. Written as DNA, the CDR3 is TGTGCCAGCTCACCCGCTCGGGTGCGGGGGTCCACAGATACGCAGTATTTT.

The chain recombines TRBV30 with TRBJ2-2; TRBD1 matches at 7 bases. This CDR3 is built from 14 residues. Trimming cost V 2 bases and J 3 bases; bases outside gene matches: 3. Germline V lookup: CDR1 GTSNPN, CDR2 SVGIG (reference sequence). Here the CDR3 reads CAWSKGAHTGELFF. The CDR3 coding sequence is TGTGCCTGGAGTAAGGGGGCCCACACCGGGGAGCTGTTTTTT.

This clone was detected only a few times. The chain uses TRBV19 and TRBJ2-5; 8 bases match TRBD2. Losses at the gene ends were 4 bases for V and 7 bases for J; bases not matched to a gene: 5. CDR1 is LNHDA, CDR2 SQIVND, per germline (reference sequence). This CDR3 has 13 amino acids. This CDR3 reads CASSTGLAGTQYF. The CDR3 bases are TGTGCCAGTAGTACTGGACTAGCTGGGACCCAGTACTTC.

This clone was counted only a few times. The gene calls are TRBV7-2 and TRBJ2-7; D not resolved. Germline V CDR1 and CDR2: SGHTA, FQGNSA. The CDR3 sequence is 13 residues long. V was cut by 4 bases and J by 4 bases, with 11 bases left in between. The CDR3 DNA reads TGTGCCAGCAGCTCTCCGGGTTCGTACGAGCAGTACTTC. Translating gives CASSSPGSYEQYF.

This clone has only one observation. This chain connects TRBV4-1 to TRBJ2-5, with 10 positions matching TRBD2. V shed 5 bases and J 7 bases; nucleotides not matched to a gene: 7. Germline values: CDR1 MGHRA, CDR2 YSYEKL. The CDR3 has 14 residues. The CDR3 DNA is TGCGCCAGCAGCAACCTAGCGGGAGTGGGGACCCAGTACTTC. Translation gives CASSNLAGVGTQYF.

In its sample, this clone was seen a few times. This chain uses TRBV29-1 with TRBJ2-1; 9 bases fit TRBD2. Germline trimming cut 4 bases from V and 9 bases from J; bases unmatched to any gene: 10. This CDR3 is 14 amino acids long. CDR1 and CDR2 (germline): SQVTM, ANQGSEA. This CDR3 reads CSVAPGGGAGEQFF. CDR3 DNA sequence: TGCAGCGTTGCCCCCGGCGGGGGGGCCGGTGAGCAGTTCTTC.

The chain is built from TRBV15 and TRBJ2-4; 7 bases map to TRBD2. The ends lost 1 base at V and 0 bases at J; junction bases unmatched: 9. CDR1 and CDR2 from the germline V gene are LNHNV and YYDKDF (reference sequence). The CDR3 spans 18 residues. The CDR3 loop is CATSRVRPSGVAKNIQYF. The CDR3 coding sequence is TGTGCCACCAGCAGAGTCCGACCTAGCGGAGTAGCCAAAAACATTCAGTACTTC.

The chain recombines TRBV7-2 with TRBJ2-3, with 16 positions matching TRBD2. Germline values: CDR1 SGHTA, CDR2 FQGNSA. The CDR3 covers 16 residues. Trimming took 4 bases from V and 6 from J; bases not matched to a gene: 4. DNA for the CDR3: TGTGCCAGCAGCTCGGGACTAGCGGGGGGGCTGGATACGCAGTATTTT. This translates into CASSSGLAGGLDTQYF. The whole variable domain, remainder taken from reference TRBV7-2 and TRBJ2-3, is GAGVSQSPSNKVTEKGKDVELRCDPISGHTALYWYRQSLGQGLEFLIYFQGNSAPDKSGLPSDRFSAERTGGSVSTLTIQRTQQEDSAVYLCASSSGLAGGLDTQYFGPGTRLTVL.